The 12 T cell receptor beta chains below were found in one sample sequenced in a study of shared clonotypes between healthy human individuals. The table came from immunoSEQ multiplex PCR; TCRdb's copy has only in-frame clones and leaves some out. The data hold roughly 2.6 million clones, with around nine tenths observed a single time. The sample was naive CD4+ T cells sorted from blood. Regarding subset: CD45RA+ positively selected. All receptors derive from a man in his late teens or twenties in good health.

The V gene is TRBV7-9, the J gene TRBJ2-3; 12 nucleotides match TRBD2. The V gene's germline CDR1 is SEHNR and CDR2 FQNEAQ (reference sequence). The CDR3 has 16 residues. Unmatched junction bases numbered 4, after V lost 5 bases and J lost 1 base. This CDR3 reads CASSQTSGSGTDTQYF. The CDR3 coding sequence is TGTGCCAGCAGCCAGACTAGCGGGAGTGGCACAGATACGCAGTATTTT.

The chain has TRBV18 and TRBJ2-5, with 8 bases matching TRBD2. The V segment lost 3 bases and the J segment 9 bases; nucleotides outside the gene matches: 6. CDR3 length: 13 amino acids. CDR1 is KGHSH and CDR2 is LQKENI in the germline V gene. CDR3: CASSPPGGGPQYF. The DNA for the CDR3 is TGTGCCAGCTCACCGCCGGGGGGGGGACCCCAGTACTTC.

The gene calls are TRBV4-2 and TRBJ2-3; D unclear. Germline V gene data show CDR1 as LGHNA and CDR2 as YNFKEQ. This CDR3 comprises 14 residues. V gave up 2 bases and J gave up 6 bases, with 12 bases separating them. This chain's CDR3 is CASSQKPIPDTQYF. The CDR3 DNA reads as TGTGCCAGCAGCCAAAAGCCTATTCCCGATACGCAGTATTTT.

The CDR3 bases are TGTGCCAGCAGCGCCCATTTGGACACTACCTATGGCTACACCTTC. Residues: CASSAHLDTTYGYTF. V usage is TRBV9 and J usage is TRBJ1-2; a possible D gene is TRBD1 (5 bases). V was cut by 3 bases and J by 4 bases, with 16 bases left in between. From germline, CDR1 is SGDLS and CDR2 YYNGEE. The CDR3 loop spans 15 amino acids.

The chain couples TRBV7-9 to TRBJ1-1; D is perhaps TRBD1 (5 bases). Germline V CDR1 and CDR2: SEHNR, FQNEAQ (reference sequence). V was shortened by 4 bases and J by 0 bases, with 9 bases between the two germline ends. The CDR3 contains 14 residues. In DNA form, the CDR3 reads TGTGCCAGCAGCTCTGACAGCTTGAACACTGAAGCTTTCTTT. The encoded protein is CASSSDSLNTEAFF.

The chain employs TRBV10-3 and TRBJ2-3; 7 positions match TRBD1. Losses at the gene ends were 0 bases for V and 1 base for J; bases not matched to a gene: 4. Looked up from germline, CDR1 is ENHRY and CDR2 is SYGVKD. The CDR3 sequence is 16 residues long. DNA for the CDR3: TGTGCCATCAGTGAGTCCTTTGGACAGGGCACAGATACGCAGTATTTT. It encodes CAISESFGQGTDTQYF.

The CDR3 DNA is TGTGCTAGTGGTCACCGGGGGCCAGAGAGCACCGGGGAGCTGTTTTTT. This encodes CASGHRGPESTGELFF. This chain links TRBV12-5 with TRBJ2-2; possibly TRBD1 or TRBD2 for D (6 bases each). CDR1 is LGHNT, CDR2 FRNRAP, per germline. Trimming left V 5 bases short and J 4 bases short, with 17 bases between. The length of the CDR3 is 16 residues. The full variable domain, rest sourced from reference TRBV12-5 and TRBJ2-2, is DARVTQTPRHKVTEMGQEVTMRCQPILGHNTVFWYRQTMMQGLELLAYFRNRAPLDDSGMPKDRFSAEMPDATLATLKIQPSEPRDSAVYFCASGHRGPESTGELFFGEGSRLTVL.

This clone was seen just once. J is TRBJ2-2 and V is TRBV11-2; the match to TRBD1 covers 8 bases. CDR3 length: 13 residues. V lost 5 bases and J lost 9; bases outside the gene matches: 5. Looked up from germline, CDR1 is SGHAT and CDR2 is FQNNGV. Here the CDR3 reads CASSRDRGRELFF. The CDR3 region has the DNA TGTGCCAGCAGCCGAGACAGGGGTCGGGAGCTGTTTTTT.

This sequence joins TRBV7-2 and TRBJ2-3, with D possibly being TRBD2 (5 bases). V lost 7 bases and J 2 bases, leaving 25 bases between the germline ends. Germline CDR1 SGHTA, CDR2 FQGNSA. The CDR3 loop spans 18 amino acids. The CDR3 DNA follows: TGTGCCAGCACCCCCACCGGGGTTAGACTGCTTTTCACAGATACGCAGTATTTT. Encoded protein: CASTPTGVRLLFTDTQYF. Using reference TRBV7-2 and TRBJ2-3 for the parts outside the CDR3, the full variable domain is GAGVSQSPSNKVTEKGKDVELRCDPISGHTALYWYRQSLGQGLEFLIYFQGNSAPDKSGLPSDRFSAERTGGSVSTLTIQRTQQEDSAVYLCASTPTGVRLLFTDTQYFGPGTRLTVL.

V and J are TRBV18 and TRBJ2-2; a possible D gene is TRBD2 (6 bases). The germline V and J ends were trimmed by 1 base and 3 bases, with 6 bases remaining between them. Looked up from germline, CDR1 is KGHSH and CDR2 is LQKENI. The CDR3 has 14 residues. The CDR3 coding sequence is TGTGCCAGCTCACCACAGCGGGACACCGGGGAGCTGTTTTTT. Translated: CASSPQRDTGELFF.

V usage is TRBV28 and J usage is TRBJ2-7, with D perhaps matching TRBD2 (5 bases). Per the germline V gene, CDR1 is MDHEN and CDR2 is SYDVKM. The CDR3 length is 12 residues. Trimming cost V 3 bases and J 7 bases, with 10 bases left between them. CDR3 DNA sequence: TGTGCCAGCAGTTTCGGGGTGGGGGAGCAGTACTTC. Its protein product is CASSFGVGEQYF.

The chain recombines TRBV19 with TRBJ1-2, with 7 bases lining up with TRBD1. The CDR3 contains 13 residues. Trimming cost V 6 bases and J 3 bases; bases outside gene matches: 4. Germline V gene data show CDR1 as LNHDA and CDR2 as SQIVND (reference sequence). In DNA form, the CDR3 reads TGTGCCAGTAGGAGGACAGGCCACTATGGCTACACCTTC. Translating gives CASRRTGHYGYTF.